This TCR beta chain was documented in a study of T-cell reconstitution after alpha-beta-depleted transplantation in children. Unique molecular identifiers were incorporated when the TCRbeta library was constructed. Each CDR3 protein is one row after TCRdb ran MiXCR on the PCR reads. The sample has 420,000 or so distinct CDR3 sequences, roughly 10% seen once. Germline V gene data show CDR1 as LNHNV and CDR2 as YYDKDF (reference sequence). CDR3 length equals 14 residues. Deletions cut 4 bases from V and 6 bases from J, with 15 bases between. The chain carries TRBV15 and TRBJ1-2, with a possible D match to TRBD1 (6 bases). The source material was PBMCs from the stem cell graft donor, sampled from the stem cell graft. The TCR was taken from a human donor who donated a stem cell graft to a child with acute myeloid leukemia. CDR3 nucleotide sequence: TGTGCCACCAGCACGAATTTGGGGGCCCATGGCTACACCTTC. Protein: CATSTNLGAHGYTF.